This T cell receptor beta chain was captured in a study of blood T cell repertoires in COVID-19. Study details: T cells, B-cell-depleted T cells, or PBMCs provided the cDNA or gDNA that served as material.

This clone was detected only once. Other DNA variants within this sample encode the same CDR3. Trimming took 4 bases from V and 4 from J, leaving 8 bases between them. In germline, CDR1 is LNHDA, CDR2 SQIVND (reference sequence). The CDR3 covers 13 residues. Libraries were prepared by immunoSEQ multiplex PCR; TCRdb keeps only in-frame clonotypes and omits some of them. The sample contains 100,000 to 150,000 clones, approximately 80% of which appear only once. The source is a woman between 45 and 60 years old with acute or convalescent COVID-19. The rearrangement uses TRBV19 and TRBJ1-5; tentative D call: TRBD1 (6 bases). The source material was peripheral blood. CDR3 amino acids: CASSTQGNQPQHF. The CDR3 region has the DNA TGTGCCAGTAGTACCCAGGGGAATCAGCCCCAGCATTTT.